A single TCR beta chain is shown here with its context. The data originate from a study of T-cell reconstitution after alpha-beta-depleted transplantation in children. Unique molecular identifiers were built into the TCRbeta library. TCRdb reprocessed the PCR reads with MiXCR, giving one entry per CDR3 protein. The sample lists about 540,000 distinct CDR3 sequences; approximately 20% were seen once. The CDR3 runs 12 residues. Germline values: CDR1 SQVTM, CDR2 ANQGSEA. The ends were cut back, 2 bases at V and 5 bases at J, with 10 bases in the middle. The rearrangement joins TRBV29-1 to TRBJ2-7, with D possibly being TRBD1 (6 bases). The clonotype comes from a human donor who donated a stem cell graft to a child with acute lymphoblastic leukemia. This sample comprised PBMCs from the stem cell graft donor, obtained from the stem cell graft. The CDR3 bases are TGCAGCGTTGAAACCGGGACACACGAGCAGTACTTC. It codes for CSVETGTHEQYF.